This entry lists 4 T cell receptor beta chains sequenced from one sample in a study of blood T cell repertoires in COVID-19. The repertoire was sequenced with immunoSEQ multiplex PCR; TCRdb's copy has only in-frame clones and lacks some. The profile shows 140,000 or so clones, 87% of them singletons. Sequences were obtained from peripheral blood. These receptors were collected from a woman aged 50 to 60 with acute or convalescent COVID-19.

The chain carries TRBV3-1 (or the pseudogene TRBV3-2) and TRBJ2-4; 7 bases align to TRBD2. The germline V gene has CDR1 LGHDT and CDR2 YNNKEL (reference sequence). The trim removed 3 bases at V and 6 bases at J, leaving 5 bases unmatched. This CDR3 region has 14 residues. CDR3 region: CASSQKLATNIQYF. CDR3 DNA sequence: TGTGCCAGCAGCCAGAAACTAGCGACAAACATTCAGTACTTC.

J is TRBJ2-1 and V is TRBV27; D unresolved. CDR1 is MNHEY, CDR2 SMNVEV, per germline (reference sequence). V gave up 4 bases and J gave up 2 bases, with 3 bases separating them. CDR3 length: 12 residues. The CDR3 bases are TGTGCCAGCAGTTCTACCTACAATGAGCAGTTCTTC. Translation gives CASSSTYNEQFF.

This chain connects TRBV6-5 to TRBJ1-6; tentative D call: TRBD1 (6 bases). CDR3 length equals 13 residues. Germline assignment: CDR1 MNHEY and CDR2 SVGAGI. Deletions cut 6 bases from V and 12 bases from J, with 15 bases between. CDR3 residues: CASRQGSLGPLHF. The CDR3 region has the DNA TGTGCCAGCAGACAGGGAAGCCTGGGACCCCTCCACTTT.

CDR3 DNA sequence: TGTGCCAGTAGTCCCCGGGACAGGGGTGCCGGGGAGCTGTTTTTT. The encoded protein is CASSPRDRGAGELFF. The chain is built from TRBV19 and TRBJ2-2, with TRBD1 identical over 10 bases. The CDR3 covers 15 residues. With 5 bases clipped from V and 6 bases from J, the junction kept 6 bases outside the gene matches. Germline loops: CDR1 LNHDA, CDR2 SQIVND (reference sequence). The full variable domain, its missing parts supplied by reference TRBV19 and TRBJ2-2, is DGGITQSPKYLFRKEGQNVTLSCEQNLNHDAMYWYRQDPGQGLRLIYYSQIVNDFQKGDIAEGYSVSREKKESFPLTVTSAQKNPTAFYLCASSPRDRGAGELFFGEGSRLTVL.